The 20 T cell receptor beta chains listed next were all sequenced from one sample in a study of blood T cell repertoires in COVID-19. The protocol was immunoSEQ multiplex PCR, while the TCRdb copy is restricted to in-frame clones and leaves out a portion. The table includes some 250,000 clones, 70% to 85% detected once. The sample comprised PBMCs or T cells enriched from blood (not recorded which). The receptors originated from a man aged 35-49 years who had recovered from COVID-19.

V and J are TRBV29-1 and TRBJ2-3; weak D call: TRBD1 (5 bases). The CDR3 is made up of 20 amino acids. Germline V gene sequence: CDR1 SQVTM, CDR2 ANQGSEA. The V end was cut by 1 base, the J end by 0 bases, with 26 bases between. The CDR3 nucleotides are TGCAGCGTTGAAGGGAAGGCCGACAGCATAGTCGACCCTAGCACAGATACGCAGTATTTT. This sequence encodes CSVEGKADSIVDPSTDTQYF.

The chain couples TRBV5-1 to TRBJ1-5, with TRBD1 matching 9 bases. V lost 3 bases, J lost 5 bases, and 6 bases stayed unmatched. The CDR3 is 15 amino acids. The V gene's germline CDR1 is SGHRS and CDR2 YFSETQ. CDR3 nucleotides: TGCGCCAGCAGCTCCGGGACAGGGACGTATCAGCCCCAGCATTTT. As protein: CASSSGTGTYQPQHF. Based on the CDR3 plus reference TRBV5-1 and TRBJ1-5, the full variable domain is KAGVTQTPRYLIKTRGQQVTLSCSPISGHRSVSWYQQTPGQGLQFLFEYFSETQRNKGNFPGRFSGRQFSNSRSEMNVSTLELGDSALYLCASSSGTGTYQPQHFGDGTRLSIL.

The chain is built from TRBV30 and TRBJ2-7; a weak D match, TRBD1 (7 bases). The CDR3 sequence is 13 residues long. The germline V gene encodes CDR1 GTSNPN and CDR2 SVGIG (reference sequence). With 0 bases removed from V and 4 bases from J, the gap between germline ends came to 10 bases. The CDR3 sequence: CAWSVQGTYEQYF. The CDR3 bases are TGTGCCTGGAGTGTACAGGGGACTTACGAGCAGTACTTC.

The chain combines TRBV28 with TRBJ1-6, with TRBD1 identical over 10 bases. Unmatched junction bases numbered 7, after V lost 5 bases and J lost 0 bases. CDR1 is MDHEN and CDR2 is SYDVKM in the germline V gene. The CDR3 is 18 amino acids. The CDR3 spells CASSAGTGAISYNSPLHF. CDR3 bases: TGTGCCAGCAGTGCCGGGACAGGGGCCATCTCCTATAATTCACCCCTCCACTTT.

This clone was seen just once. The rearrangement links TRBV5-4 to TRBJ1-1; D gene uncertain. This CDR3 region has 13 residues. The germline CDR1 and CDR2 sequences are SGHNT and YYREEE (reference sequence). V dropped 3 bases and J dropped 0 bases, with 6 bases sitting between them. CDR3 in DNA: TGTGCCAGCAGCTATACTATGAACACTGAAGCTTTCTTT. Protein product: CASSYTMNTEAFF.

This clone was seen more than once but under ten times. The same CDR3 can be traced to other DNA sequences in this sample. The rearrangement joins TRBV19 to TRBJ1-5; D possibly corresponds to TRBD1 (5 bases). The CDR3 consists of 15 residues. Germline V CDR1 and CDR2: LNHDA, SQIVND (reference sequence). Trimming pared 1 base from V and 1 base from J, leaving 8 bases between. CDR3 amino acids: CASSIGGGSNQPQHF. The CDR3 nucleotides read TGTGCCAGTAGTATAGGCGGGGGGAGCAATCAGCCCCAGCATTTT.

The genes are TRBV5-1 and TRBJ2-1, with D possibly TRBD1 on 6 matching bases. The V and J ends lost 4 bases and 9 bases respectively, with 17 bases between them. Germline CDR1 reads SGHRS; CDR2 reads YFSETQ. The CDR3 is 14 residues long. This chain's CDR3 is CASSPASGGGEQFF. CDR3 sequence (DNA): TGCGCCAGCAGCCCCGCATCTGGGGGCGGTGAGCAGTTCTTC.

V gene TRBV28 combines with J gene TRBJ1-2; D is uncertain. The CDR3 runs to 11 residues. Germline CDR1 MDHEN, CDR2 SYDVKM. V lost 7 bases and J lost 5, with 8 bases in between. The DNA for the CDR3 is TGTGCCAGCAATGGGAGGTATGGCTACACCTTC. This sequence encodes CASNGRYGYTF.

This chain joins TRBV28 and TRBJ2-2, with 11 bases aligning to TRBD2. Trimming cost V 11 bases and J 5 bases; bases outside gene matches: 4. Germline V gene lookup returns CDR1 MDHEN and CDR2 SYDVKM. The CDR3 runs 13 residues. The CDR3 here is CAGTSGRTGELFF. The CDR3, as DNA: TGTGCCGGAACTAGCGGGAGAACCGGGGAGCTGTTTTTT. The full variable domain, rest sourced from reference TRBV28 and TRBJ2-2, is DVKVTQSSRYLVKRTGEKVFLECVQDMDHENMFWYRQDPGLGLRLIYFSYDVKMKEKGDIPEGYSVSREKKERFSLILESASTNQTSMYLCAGTSGRTGELFFGEGSRLTVL.

V and J are TRBV27 and TRBJ1-1; 7 bases match TRBD1. Germline lookup yields CDR1 MNHEY and CDR2 SMNVEV (reference sequence). This CDR3 comprises 16 residues. V was pared by 3 bases and J by 1 base, with 8 bases of the junction left unmatched. The CDR3 DNA reads as TGTGCCAGCAGTTTGCGACAGGGTTGGGGGAACACTGAAGCTTTCTTT. As protein: CASSLRQGWGNTEAFF.

V gene TRBV11-2 combines with J gene TRBJ2-2; 9 nucleotides match TRBD1. V lost 6 bases, J lost 7 bases, and 12 bases stayed unmatched. This CDR3 is 16 amino acids long. CDR1 is SGHAT and CDR2 is FQNNGV in the germline V gene. As DNA, the CDR3 is TGTGCCAGCAGTCGAGGGACAGGGATGTTAAGCGGGGAGCTGTTTTTT. It encodes CASSRGTGMLSGELFF.

V is TRBV19 and J is TRBJ1-5; 9 bases map to TRBD1. The germline V gene has CDR1 LNHDA and CDR2 SQIVND (reference sequence). The CDR3 sequence is 14 residues long. J was trimmed by 6 bases and V by 5 bases; bases with no gene match: 5. This CDR3 reads CASSSDRGSQPQHF. The CDR3, as DNA: TGTGCCAGTAGTTCCGACAGGGGGAGTCAGCCCCAGCATTTT.

The gene calls are TRBV27 and TRBJ2-7; 12 bases fit TRBD1. The CDR3 is 14 amino acids. V was pared by 6 bases and J by 9 bases, with 9 bases of the junction left unmatched. Germline CDR1 and CDR2: MNHEY and SMNVEV (reference sequence). CDR3 protein: CASSLGTGGLGQYF. The CDR3 DNA reads as TGTGCCAGCAGCTTGGGGACAGGGGGCCTGGGGCAGTACTTC.

This rearrangement joins TRBV12-3 or TRBV12-4 to TRBJ1-2; D possibly corresponds to TRBD1 (5 bases). V lost 10 bases to trimming and J lost 0 bases, with 9 bases between them. The CDR3 loop spans 12 amino acids. CDR3 DNA sequence: TGTGCCACCTCGGACACTAACTATGGCTACACCTTC. Translating gives CATSDTNYGYTF.

The chain combines TRBV30 with TRBJ2-1; TRBD1 matches at 10 bases. Trimming removed 8 bases from V and 12 bases from J; junction bases left unmatched: 25. This CDR3 is 17 amino acids long. Germline V gives CDR1 GTSNPN, CDR2 SVGIG (reference sequence). This CDR3 is CAHMRDRGLRGSSLQFF. The DNA of the CDR3 is TGTGCCCATATGCGGGACAGGGGCCTTCGTGGGTCTAGCTTGCAGTTCTTC.

The chain combines TRBV11-2 with TRBJ1-4, with a possible D match to TRBD1 (5 bases). Trimming pared 0 bases from V and 10 bases from J, leaving 15 bases between. The CDR3 has 15 residues. Germline assignment: CDR1 SGHAT and CDR2 FQNNGV. The CDR3 coding sequence is TGTGCCAGCAGCTTAGATGGGGCACGGGGGAGAAAACTGTTTTTT. It is translated as CASSLDGARGRKLFF.

The genes are TRBV4-1 and TRBJ1-1, with 11 bases fitting TRBD1. This CDR3 has 13 amino acids. CDR1 MGHRA and CDR2 YSYEKL come from the germline V gene. With V trimmed by 4 bases and J by 8 bases, 3 bases remained unmatched. The CDR3 sequence is CASSRTGGKEAFF. CDR3 in DNA: TGCGCCAGCAGCCGGACAGGGGGCAAGGAAGCTTTCTTT.

In this sample, this clone turned up a few times. This chain connects TRBV5-1 to TRBJ2-6; tentative D call: TRBD2 (6 bases). Germline assignment: CDR1 SGHRS and CDR2 YFSETQ. V was pared by 8 bases and J by 5 bases, with 20 bases between. The CDR3 loop spans 16 amino acids. CDR3 protein: CASTLGGSGWANVLTF. The CDR3 nucleotides read TGCGCCAGTACTCTTGGGGGTAGCGGTTGGGCCAACGTCCTGACTTTC.

The count of this clone is one. The chain employs TRBV2 and TRBJ1-4; possible D gene TRBD1, 5 bases. This CDR3 comprises 13 residues. CDR1 is SNHLY, CDR2 FYNNEI, per germline. V was pared by 4 bases and J by 6 bases, with 9 bases between. The CDR3 region is CASSVIRDEKLFF. The CDR3 DNA reads as TGTGCCAGCAGTGTGATCAGGGATGAAAAACTGTTTTTT.

V and J are TRBV29-1 and TRBJ1-1; weak D call: TRBD1 (6 bases). The CDR3 loop spans 13 amino acids. Germline-derived CDR1 and CDR2 are SQVTM and ANQGSEA. V lost 0 bases and J lost 3, with 8 bases in between. CDR3 amino acids: CSVEEDSYTEAFF. The CDR3, as DNA: TGCAGCGTTGAAGAGGACAGCTACACTGAAGCTTTCTTT.